The next 22 T cell receptor beta chains were all read from a single sample in a study of blood T cell repertoires in COVID-19. The table came from immunoSEQ multiplex PCR; TCRdb's copy has only in-frame clones and leaves some out. The table shows fewer than 250,000 clones, with just over 85% occurring only once. The sequencing sample was made of PBMCs or T cells enriched from blood (not recorded which). Source of these receptors: a woman in her forties with acute COVID-19.

This chain joins TRBV20-1 and TRBJ2-1; 11 positions agree with TRBD2. The CDR3 is 17 amino acids. The V segment lost 3 bases and the J segment 4 bases; nucleotides outside the gene matches: 11. Germline-derived CDR1 and CDR2 are DFQATT and SNEGSKA (reference sequence). The DNA of the CDR3 is TGCAGTGCTAGTTCACATGGAGGACTAGCGGGTTACAATGAGCAGTTCTTC. Its protein is CSASSHGGLAGYNEQFF.

V and J are TRBV7-2 and TRBJ2-7, with 9 bases lining up with TRBD2. Trimming cost V 5 bases and J 4 bases; bases outside gene matches: 9. Germline CDR1 and CDR2: SGHTA and FQGNSA. The CDR3 spans 15 residues. In DNA, the CDR3 is TGTGCCAGCAGCCTCGGCTGGGCGGGAGGGTACGAGCAGTACTTC. It is translated as CASSLGWAGGYEQYF.

The rearrangement links TRBV28 to TRBJ2-7; 9 bases agree with TRBD2. CDR3 length equals 15 residues. V lost 6 bases to trimming and J lost 3 bases; unmatched junction nucleotides: 9. CDR1 and CDR2 from the germline V gene are MDHEN and SYDVKM. CDR3 coding DNA: TGTGCCAGCAGACCTAGCACTAGCGGGCTCTACGAGCAGTACTTC. Protein: CASRPSTSGLYEQYF.

The chain couples TRBV28 to TRBJ1-5, with D possibly TRBD1 on 5 matching bases. V shed 2 bases and J shed 4 bases, with 12 bases lying between them. Germline CDR1 and CDR2: MDHEN and SYDVKM. CDR3 length equals 15 residues. CDR3 nucleotides: TGTGCCAGCAGTTTAAGGGCAGGGCCTAATCAGCCCCAGCATTTT. Protein product: CASSLRAGPNQPQHF.

The chain has TRBV2 and TRBJ1-1; no clear D gene. This CDR3 region has 13 residues. CDR1 and CDR2 (germline): SNHLY, FYNNEI. Trimming shortened V by 8 bases and J by 1 base, and 11 bases separated the two germline ends. This CDR3 reads CASRSNGNTEAFF. The CDR3 DNA reads TGTGCCAGCCGGAGCAATGGGAACACTGAAGCTTTCTTT.

The V and J genes are TRBV18 and TRBJ2-1; 8 bases map to TRBD1. With 2 bases clipped from V and 1 base from J, the junction kept 1 base outside the gene matches. The CDR3 runs 15 residues. Germline CDR1 is KGHSH and CDR2 is LQKENI. CDR3 protein: CASSPNRGSYNEQFF. CDR3 bases: TGTGCCAGCTCACCAAACAGGGGGTCCTACAATGAGCAGTTCTTC.

In this sample, this clone turned up a few times. The V call is TRBV15, the J call TRBJ1-2; D is possibly TRBD1 (5 bases). This CDR3 has 15 amino acids. Germline CDR1 and CDR2: LNHNV and YYDKDF (reference sequence). V was pared by 1 base and J by 1 base, with 10 bases between. CDR3 sequence: CATSRGPGINYGYTF. In DNA form, the CDR3 reads TGTGCCACCAGCAGAGGGCCAGGGATTAACTATGGCTACACCTTC. Filled out from reference TRBV15 and TRBJ1-2, the complete variable domain reads DAMVIQNPRYQVTQFGKPVTLSCSQTLNHNVMYWYQQKSSQAPKLLFHYYDKDFNNEADTPDNFQSRRPNTSFCFLDIRSPGLGDTAMYLCATSRGPGINYGYTFGSGTRLTVV.

The chain carries TRBV9 and TRBJ1-6; 8 positions agree with TRBD1. This CDR3 comprises 14 residues. V was pared by 3 bases and J by 10 bases, with 6 bases of the junction left unmatched. Germline CDR1 reads SGDLS; CDR2 reads YYNGEE. This CDR3 is CASSGTGLGSPLHF. Written as DNA, the CDR3 is TGTGCCAGCAGCGGGACAGGGCTCGGGTCACCCCTCCACTTT.

The chain couples TRBV10-3 to TRBJ1-2, with D hard to call. This CDR3 has 15 amino acids. Trimming removed 0 bases from V and 7 bases from J, with 15 bases in between. Germline V lookup: CDR1 ENHRY, CDR2 SYGVKD. CDR3 region: CAISESGGKGGGYTF. The CDR3 coding sequence is TGTGCCATCAGTGAGTCAGGAGGTAAAGGTGGTGGCTACACCTTC.

This clone was detected a few times. This chain links TRBV21-1 with TRBJ2-1; the D segment call TRBD2 is taken from the table without a DNA check. TRBV21-1 represents a pseudogene. The CDR3 consists of 15 residues. The CDR3, as DNA: TGTGCCAGCACCTATCAAGTTCACTCCTACAATGAGCAGTTCTTC. This sequence encodes CASTYQVHSYNEQFF.

This clone has only a few counts. The rearrangement uses TRBV2 and TRBJ2-5; TRBD1 aligns across 10 bases. CDR3 length: 17 amino acids. V shed 3 bases, J shed 2 bases, and the junction held 9 bases outside the gene matches. Germline CDR1 is SNHLY and CDR2 is FYNNEI. The CDR3 bases are TGTGCCAGCAGTGACCCATCGGGACAGGGGACACAAGAGACCCAGTACTTC. Encoded protein: CASSDPSGQGTQETQYF.

In its sample, this clone was seen once. The V gene is TRBV11-2, the J gene TRBJ2-3; 8 bases map to TRBD1. J gave up 5 bases and V 6 bases, and 16 bases lay outside the gene matches. The germline V gene encodes CDR1 SGHAT and CDR2 FQNNGV. The CDR3 is 17 amino acids. For the CDR3, the DNA is TGTGCCAGCAGTTCCACCTGGGCAGGGGGCTTGAAAGATACGCAGTATTTT. Translation gives CASSSTWAGGLKDTQYF. Variable domain in full (rest from reference TRBV11-2 and TRBJ2-3): EAGVAQSPRYKIIEKRQSVAFWCNPISGHATLYWYQQILGQGPKLLIQFQNNGVVDDSQLPKDRFSAERLKGVDSTLKIQPAKLEDSAVYLCASSSTWAGGLKDTQYFGPGTRLTVL.

This clone was seen just once. The chain has TRBV3-1 (or the pseudogene TRBV3-2) and TRBJ1-2; 8 nucleotides match TRBD1. CDR3 length: 15 amino acids. CDR1 is LGHDT, CDR2 YNNKEL, per germline (reference sequence). V was pared by 4 bases and J by 7 bases, with 11 bases of the junction left unmatched. CDR3 residues: CASSLSRDRYFGYTF. The DNA of the CDR3 is TGTGCCAGCAGCCTTTCCCGGGACAGGTACTTTGGCTACACCTTC.

The chain couples TRBV28 to TRBJ2-7; D perhaps matches TRBD1 (8 bases). The germline V gene encodes CDR1 MDHEN and CDR2 SYDVKM. The length of the CDR3 is 14 residues. The V gene lost 4 bases and the J gene lost 3 bases, with 13 bases spanning the gap. In DNA form, the CDR3 reads TGTGCCAGCAGTTCACAGGGGGGGAGCTACGAGCAGTACTTC. Its translation is CASSSQGGSYEQYF.

The chain has TRBV28 and TRBJ2-7; a weak D match, TRBD2 (6 bases). Deletions cut 3 bases from V and 5 bases from J, with 17 bases between. The CDR3 is made up of 15 amino acids. Germline-derived CDR1 and CDR2 are MDHEN and SYDVKM. CDR3 amino acids: CASSLGGNRPNEQYF. As DNA, the CDR3 is TGTGCCAGCAGTTTGGGCGGGAACCGTCCCAACGAGCAGTACTTC. The variable domain in full, completed from reference TRBV28 and TRBJ2-7, reads DVKVTQSSRYLVKRTGEKVFLECVQDMDHENMFWYRQDPGLGLRLIYFSYDVKMKEKGDIPEGYSVSREKKERFSLILESASTNQTSMYLCASSLGGNRPNEQYFGPGTRLTVT.

The chain has TRBV27 and TRBJ1-1; 9 bases line up with TRBD1. The CDR3 runs 15 residues. The germline V gene has CDR1 MNHEY and CDR2 SMNVEV (reference sequence). Trimming took 5 bases from V and 2 from J; bases not matched to a gene: 6. CDR3 nucleotides: TGTGCCAGCAGTCCCAGGACAGGGGTTAACACTGAAGCTTTCTTT. Its protein product is CASSPRTGVNTEAFF.

This clone was observed a single time. The V and J genes are TRBV5-6 and TRBJ1-2; TRBD1 agrees at 7 bases. V was pared by 5 bases and J by 4 bases, with 8 bases of the junction left unmatched. Per germline, CDR1 SGHDT and CDR2 YYEEEE. CDR3 size: 14 residues. The DNA for the CDR3 is TGTGCCAGCAGTTATGACAGGGACAGCTATGGCTACACCTTC. As protein: CASSYDRDSYGYTF. The entire variable domain, with the rest obtained from reference TRBV5-6 and TRBJ1-2, is as follows: DAGVTQSPTHLIKTRGQQVTLRCSPKSGHDTVSWYQQALGQGPQFIFQYYEEEERQRGNFPDRFSGHQFPNYSSELNVNALLLGDSALYLCASSYDRDSYGYTFGSGTRLTVV.

This rearrangement joins TRBV4-1 to TRBJ1-1; TRBD1 might be the D (5 bases). In germline, CDR1 is MGHRA, CDR2 YSYEKL. V was shortened by 4 bases and J by 4 bases, with 13 bases between the two germline ends. CDR3 size: 14 residues. CDR3 sequence reads: CASSLGDSATEAFF. CDR3 coding DNA: TGCGCCAGCAGCCTAGGGGACTCGGCCACTGAAGCTTTCTTT.

The chain uses TRBV4-3 and TRBJ2-1; D is perhaps TRBD1 (6 bases). This CDR3 comprises 13 residues. Deletions cut 4 bases from V and 8 bases from J, with 12 bases between. The V gene's germline CDR1 is LGHNA and CDR2 YSLEER. The CDR3 reads CASSPEDSHEQFF. Here the CDR3 DNA reads TGCGCCAGCAGCCCCGAGGACAGCCATGAGCAGTTCTTC.

The chain carries TRBV6-5 and TRBJ2-5, with TRBD2 as a possible D gene (7 bases). The CDR3 has 13 amino acids. Per the germline V gene, CDR1 is MNHEY and CDR2 is SVGAGI. Between the trimmed V and J ends, which lost 6 bases and 5 bases, there was a span of 13 bases. The CDR3: CASRPGGRETQYF. DNA of the CDR3: TGTGCCAGCAGACCCGGGGGGCGCGAGACCCAGTACTTC.

The genes are TRBV29-1 and TRBJ2-3; TRBD2 agrees at 9 bases. Germline lookup yields CDR1 SQVTM and CDR2 ANQGSEA. The trim removed 3 bases at V and 4 bases at J, leaving 5 bases unmatched. This CDR3 has 14 residues. CDR3 bases: TGCAGCGTTGACGGCGGGGGGGTGTCAGATACGCAGTATTTT. Its translation: CSVDGGGVSDTQYF.

This clone was found a few times. The CDR3 coding sequence is TGCGCCAGCAGCCGAAACCCAGCGGGAGTGGTGGACGAGCAGTACTTC. Its protein product is CASSRNPAGVVDEQYF. The V and J genes are TRBV4-1 and TRBJ2-7; TRBD2 matches 8 bases. V dropped 4 bases and J dropped 5; count of bases not matched to a gene: 13. The germline gives CDR1 MGHRA, CDR2 YSYEKL. This CDR3 has 16 amino acids.